These 30 T cell receptor beta chains were sequenced from one sample in a study of neurological immune-mediated disorders. The time point is: technical triplicate 2. TCRdb called the 5' RACE reads again in MiXCR, with one record for every CDR3 protein. The sample includes tens of thousands of distinct CDR3 sequences, about 25% of them seen just once. The sequencing input was PBMCs. All receptors derive from a man in his 60s with HTLV-1-associated myelopathy (HAM/TSP).

This clonotype came up many times. The J gene is TRBJ1-1, the V gene TRBV5-6; 8 positions agree with TRBD1. Germline trimming cut 4 bases from V and 3 bases from J; bases unmatched to any gene: 5. Germline lookup yields CDR1 SGHDT and CDR2 YYEEEE. CDR3 size: 14 residues. The CDR3 coding sequence is TGTGCCAGCAGCGATTACAGGGGGGACACTGAAGCTTTCTTT. Translated: CASSDYRGDTEAFF.

The sample holds many counts of this clonotype. This chain uses TRBV12-3 or TRBV12-4 with TRBJ2-3; TRBD2 matches 10 bases. CDR3 size: 16 residues. The trim removed 4 bases at V and 3 bases at J, leaving 7 bases unmatched. The CDR3 nucleotides are TGTGCCAGCAGTTCCCCGAGGACTAGCGGTACAGATACGCAGTATTTT. As protein: CASSSPRTSGTDTQYF.

This clonotype occurred many times. V is TRBV7-2 and J is TRBJ2-3, with 8 bases matching TRBD1. This CDR3 region has 16 residues. V dropped 5 bases and J dropped 1; count of bases not matched to a gene: 8. CDR1 SGHTA and CDR2 FQGNSA come from the germline V gene. The CDR3 DNA follows: TGTGCCAGCAGCCTGAACAGGGGGAAGCGCACAGATACGCAGTATTTT. It is translated as CASSLNRGKRTDTQYF.

Ten or more counts support this clonotype. This chain joins TRBV4-1 and TRBJ2-7, with 11 nucleotides matching TRBD2. CDR3 length: 15 amino acids. The V gene end was trimmed by 0 bases and the J gene end by 3 bases; junction bases not matched to a gene: 1. CDR1 MGHRA and CDR2 YSYEKL come from the germline V gene. The CDR3 loop reads CASSQEGTSGYEQYF. The CDR3 DNA is TGCGCCAGCAGCCAAGAGGGGACTAGCGGCTACGAGCAGTACTTC.

This clonotype has ten or more counts. J is TRBJ2-2 and V is TRBV20-1; weak D call: TRBD2 (6 bases). From germline, CDR1 is DFQATT and CDR2 SNEGSKA (reference sequence). V shed 7 bases and J shed 5 bases, with 17 bases lying between them. The CDR3 has 14 amino acids. CDR3 nucleotides: TGCAGTGTTAGGGGCCGCAGCGGGACCGGGGAGCTGTTTTTT. Its translation is CSVRGRSGTGELFF.

There are many counts of this clonotype. The chain carries TRBV20-1 and TRBJ2-2; 7 nucleotides agree with TRBD1. From germline, CDR1 is DFQATT and CDR2 SNEGSKA (reference sequence). V lost 2 bases to trimming and J lost 5 bases; unmatched junction nucleotides: 5. The CDR3 has 14 residues. As DNA, the CDR3 is TGCAGTGCTAGAACGAGGGGGCGGACCGGGGAGCTGTTTTTT. Amino acids: CSARTRGRTGELFF.

Ten or more counts support this clonotype. The chain is built from TRBV20-1 and TRBJ2-7, with 7 bases identical to TRBD1. V shed 5 bases and J 2 bases; nucleotides not matched to a gene: 3. Germline CDR1 is DFQATT and CDR2 is SNEGSKA (reference sequence). This CDR3 has 12 residues. The CDR3 coding sequence is TGCAGTGCTCCGGACAGGACCTACGAGCAGTACTTC. Protein product: CSAPDRTYEQYF.

The chain is built from TRBV7-9 and TRBJ2-7; D is unresolved. Germline V gene sequence: CDR1 SEHNR, CDR2 FQNEAQ (reference sequence). Trimming removed 3 bases at V and 4 bases at J, with 7 bases between. The CDR3 sequence is 12 residues long. Here the CDR3 DNA reads TGTGCCAGCAGCTTCGCAGCGTACGAGCAGTACTTC. Translating it yields CASSFAAYEQYF.

This clonotype was seen at least ten times. This chain links TRBV6-5 with TRBJ2-7, with 10 nucleotides matching TRBD1. J was trimmed by 5 bases and V by 2 bases; bases with no gene match: 9. Germline lookup yields CDR1 MNHEY and CDR2 SVGAGI. The CDR3 consists of 16 residues. The CDR3 DNA sequence: TGTGCCAGCAGTTACCGACAGGGGGCTTTTCCCCACGAGCAGTACTTC. Its translation: CASSYRQGAFPHEQYF.

The chain employs TRBV5-5 and TRBJ2-4, with 8 nucleotides matching TRBD1. Germline values: CDR1 SGHKS, CDR2 YYEKEE (reference sequence). The CDR3 extends over 15 amino acids. V was pared by 4 bases and J by 6 bases, with 9 bases of the junction left unmatched. The CDR3 loop reads CASSTGTGGRNIQYF. The CDR3 DNA reads as TGTGCCAGCAGCACCGGGACAGGCGGCAGAAACATTCAGTACTTC. Complete variable domain (other parts from reference TRBV5-5 and TRBJ2-4): DAGVTQSPTHLIKTRGQQVTLRCSPISGHKSVSWYQQVLGQGPQFIFQYYEKEERGRGNFPDRFSARQFPNYSSELNVNALLLGDSALYLCASSTGTGGRNIQYFGAGTRLSVL.

This clonotype has ten or more counts. V usage is TRBV3-1 and J usage is TRBJ2-5; TRBD2 agrees at 12 bases. Germline-derived CDR1 and CDR2 are LGHDT and YNNKEL (reference sequence). Germline trimming cut 1 base from V and 6 bases from J; bases unmatched to any gene: 21. This CDR3 comprises 21 residues. As DNA, the CDR3 is TGTGCCAGCAGCCAAGTGGCTAGCGGGAGGGGATCGATCTCCTTGGGAAAGACCCAGTACTTC. Its translation: CASSQVASGRGSISLGKTQYF.

This chain's CDR3 is CASRTAGELFF. The CDR3 DNA is TGTGCCAGCAGAACGGCCGGGGAGCTGTTTTTT. This chain connects TRBV7-8 to TRBJ2-2; D is uncertain. The length of the CDR3 is 11 residues. Germline V gene sequence: CDR1 SGHVS, CDR2 FQNEAQ. Trimming stripped 6 bases from V and 6 bases from J, with 5 bases between.

This clonotype was observed many times. The chain links TRBV5-1 to TRBJ2-5, with D tentatively TRBD1 (5 bases). Per germline, CDR1 SGHRS and CDR2 YFSETQ. CDR3 length: 14 amino acids. Trimming took 2 bases from V and 0 from J, leaving 8 bases between them. The CDR3 DNA sequence: TGCGCCAGCAGCTTTACAGGAGACCAAGAGACCCAGTACTTC. Translating gives CASSFTGDQETQYF. The full variable domain, with the rest looked up from reference TRBV5-1 and TRBJ2-5, is KAGVTQTPRYLIKTRGQQVTLSCSPISGHRSVSWYQQTPGQGLQFLFEYFSETQRNKGNFPGRFSGRQFSNSRSEMNVSTLELGDSALYLCASSFTGDQETQYFGPGTRLLVL.

This clonotype was counted ten times or more. The V gene is TRBV20-1, the J gene TRBJ1-5; a weak D match, TRBD1 (6 bases). Germline assignment: CDR1 DFQATT and CDR2 SNEGSKA (reference sequence). V dropped 6 bases and J dropped 6 bases, with 18 bases sitting between them. This CDR3 has 14 amino acids. Written as DNA, the CDR3 is TGCAGTGCCCAAATTGGGGGCCAAGGTCAGCCCCAGCATTTT. Amino acids: CSAQIGGQGQPQHF.

The genes are TRBV28 and TRBJ2-7, with a weak D call TRBD2 (5 bases). Trimming shortened V by 7 bases and J by 1 base, and 17 bases separated the two germline ends. Germline V gene sequence: CDR1 MDHEN, CDR2 SYDVKM. The CDR3 covers 15 residues. Here the CDR3 DNA reads TGTGCCAGCAACGCACCGGGATCTACTTCCTACGAGCAGTACTTC. Amino acid sequence: CASNAPGSTSYEQYF.

This clonotype has more than one count but fewer than ten. The V call is TRBV24-1, the J call TRBJ2-2; TRBD1 aligns across 8 bases. Germline V gives CDR1 KGHDR, CDR2 SFDVKD. The CDR3 has 16 amino acids. With V trimmed by 4 bases and J by 5 bases, 8 bases remained unmatched. Here the CDR3 DNA reads TGTGCCACCAGTGACCCCGGACAGGGAGTTACCGGGGAGCTGTTTTTT. Translating it yields CATSDPGQGVTGELFF.

This clonotype was seen many times. This chain links TRBV5-1 with TRBJ2-5, with D perhaps matching TRBD1 (6 bases). Germline CDR1 SGHRS, CDR2 YFSETQ. The germline V and J ends were trimmed by 2 bases and 2 bases, with 7 bases remaining between them. This CDR3 contains 13 residues. DNA of the CDR3: TGCGCCAGCAGCTTAGACAGGCAAGAGACCCAGTACTTC. The encoded protein is CASSLDRQETQYF.

This clonotype was recorded many times. This sequence joins TRBV3-1 and TRBJ2-3, with 12 positions matching TRBD2. CDR3 length: 19 residues. CDR1 is LGHDT and CDR2 is YNNKEL in the germline V gene (reference sequence). V lost 4 bases, J lost 0 bases, and 11 bases stayed unmatched. The CDR3: CASSPRGLAGTGSTDTQYF. DNA for the CDR3: TGTGCCAGCAGCCCTCGAGGACTAGCGGGAACGGGGAGCACAGATACGCAGTATTTT.

This clonotype was counted ten times or more. The CDR3 DNA sequence: TGCGCCAGCAGCTTGGATGGGACAGGGGACCAAGAGACCCAGTACTTC. This translates into CASSLDGTGDQETQYF. The chain couples TRBV5-1 to TRBJ2-5, with 10 bases lining up with TRBD1. CDR3 size: 16 residues. Germline V gene data show CDR1 as SGHRS and CDR2 as YFSETQ. V shed 0 bases and J 0 bases; nucleotides not matched to a gene: 2.

This clonotype has at least ten counts. The rearrangement joins TRBV9 to TRBJ1-1, with 8 bases fitting TRBD1. Germline assignment: CDR1 SGDLS and CDR2 YYNGEE. The ends lost 3 bases at V and 1 base at J; junction bases unmatched: 11. The CDR3 contains 17 residues. The CDR3 DNA reads TGTGCCAGCAGCGCCCCACAGGGGGGGTTACCGAACACTGAAGCTTTCTTT. Protein: CASSAPQGGLPNTEAFF.

This clonotype came up many times. This chain uses TRBV25-1 with TRBJ2-7, with 8 positions matching TRBD1. The germline gives CDR1 MGHDK, CDR2 SYGVNS. This CDR3 has 14 residues. Losses at the gene ends were 7 bases for V and 4 bases for J; bases not matched to a gene: 9. The CDR3 DNA follows: TGTGCCAGCACCCCGGGACAGGCCAGATACGAGCAGTACTTC. It is translated as CASTPGQARYEQYF.

This clonotype appeared many times. The CDR3 nucleotides read TGTGCCAGCAGCCGCGGACTAGCGGGAGAAGGGTACGAGCAGTACTTC. Translating it yields CASSRGLAGEGYEQYF. This chain uses TRBV4-2 with TRBJ2-7, with TRBD2 matching over 13 bases. This CDR3 region has 16 residues. J was trimmed by 4 bases and V by 4 bases; bases with no gene match: 7. CDR1 and CDR2 (germline): LGHNA, YNFKEQ.

This clonotype was counted many times. The V gene is TRBV7-9, the J gene TRBJ2-2; D possibly matches TRBD1 or TRBD2 (5 bases each). Germline CDR1 SEHNR, CDR2 FQNEAQ (reference sequence). The germline V and J ends were trimmed by 3 bases and 3 bases, with 14 bases remaining between them. This CDR3 comprises 16 residues. The CDR3 DNA reads TGTGCCAGCAGCTTTGGGATCGGGGCCGACACCGGGGAGCTGTTTTTT. It yields the protein CASSFGIGADTGELFF.

In this sample, this clonotype turned up many times. V and J are TRBV5-1 and TRBJ2-5; perhaps D is TRBD1 or TRBD2 (5 bases each). CDR1 is SGHRS and CDR2 is YFSETQ in the germline V gene. The V end was cut by 6 bases, the J end by 5 bases, with 14 bases between. The CDR3 covers 13 residues. The chain's CDR3 is CASNSGREETQYF. Here the CDR3 DNA reads TGCGCCAGCAACTCAGGCAGGGAGGAGACCCAGTACTTC.

The chain recombines TRBV2 with TRBJ2-7; TRBD2 agrees at 13 bases. Germline assignment: CDR1 SNHLY and CDR2 FYNNEI. V dropped 5 bases and J dropped 2; count of bases not matched to a gene: 12. The CDR3 sequence is 18 residues long. CDR3 bases: TGTGCCAGCAGTTATGGACTAGCGGGGGAGAGTAATACCTACGAGCAGTACTTC. Translating it yields CASSYGLAGESNTYEQYF. Using reference TRBV2 and TRBJ2-7 for the parts outside the CDR3, the full variable domain is EPEVTQTPSHQVTQMGQEVILRCVPISNHLYFYWYRQILGQKVEFLVSFYNNEISEKSEIFDDQFSVERPDGSNFTLKIRSTKLEDSAMYFCASSYGLAGESNTYEQYFGPGTRLTVT.

This chain uses TRBV2 with TRBJ1-1; tentatively, D is TRBD1 (5 bases). The CDR3 is made up of 11 amino acids. Trimming stripped 9 bases from V and 6 bases from J, with 11 bases between. Germline values: CDR1 SNHLY, CDR2 FYNNEI. The CDR3 sequence is CASERGPEAFF. CDR3 bases: TGTGCCAGTGAGAGGGGCCCTGAAGCTTTCTTT.

The chain has TRBV20-1 and TRBJ2-1, with 13 positions matching TRBD2. Germline lookup yields CDR1 DFQATT and CDR2 SNEGSKA (reference sequence). The CDR3 covers 19 residues. J gave up 3 bases and V 0 bases, and 11 bases lay outside the gene matches. CDR3 residues: CSARDQLAGGLHSYNEQFF. The CDR3 nucleotides read TGCAGTGCTAGAGATCAACTAGCGGGAGGGCTTCACAGCTACAATGAGCAGTTCTTC.

The genes are TRBV9 and TRBJ2-2; 12 positions agree with TRBD2. This CDR3 spans 17 amino acids. The germline CDR1 and CDR2 sequences are SGDLS and YYNGEE. With 3 bases clipped from V and 5 bases from J, the junction kept 8 bases outside the gene matches. Here the CDR3 DNA reads TGTGCCAGCAGCGCTAGAACCGGGACTAGCGGGACCGGGGAGCTGTTTTTT. This gives the protein CASSARTGTSGTGELFF.

This clonotype has at least ten counts. CDR3 in DNA: TGTGCCAGCAGTACTCACGGGACAGGGTTATCCGGGACCCAGTACTTC. Translating gives CASSTHGTGLSGTQYF. This chain connects TRBV28 to TRBJ2-5, with 9 positions matching TRBD1. The CDR3 covers 16 residues. Germline V gene lookup returns CDR1 MDHEN and CDR2 SYDVKM. V trimming: 5 bases; J trimming: 7 bases; junction bases outside the gene matches: 14.

This clonotype was observed many times. The V and J genes are TRBV21-1 and TRBJ2-7; the table's D gene call, TRBD1, was not cross checked with the DNA. TRBV21-1 is assigned pseudogene status. This CDR3 is built from 15 residues. This CDR3 is CASSKRGVSSYEQYF. The CDR3 DNA reads as TGTGCCAGCAGCAAAAGGGGCGTCAGCTCCTACGAGCAGTACTTC.